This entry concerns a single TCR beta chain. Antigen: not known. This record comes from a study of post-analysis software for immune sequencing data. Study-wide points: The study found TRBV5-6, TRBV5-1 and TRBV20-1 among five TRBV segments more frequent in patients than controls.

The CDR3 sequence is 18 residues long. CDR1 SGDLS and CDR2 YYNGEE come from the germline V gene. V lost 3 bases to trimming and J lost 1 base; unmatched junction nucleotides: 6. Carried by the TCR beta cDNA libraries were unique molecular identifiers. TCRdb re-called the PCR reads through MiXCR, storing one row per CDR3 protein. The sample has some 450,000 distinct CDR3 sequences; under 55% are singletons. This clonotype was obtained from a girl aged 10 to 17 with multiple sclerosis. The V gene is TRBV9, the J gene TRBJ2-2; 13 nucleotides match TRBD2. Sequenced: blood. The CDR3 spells CASSGAGLAGVNTGELFF. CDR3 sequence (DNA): TGTGCCAGCAGCGGAGCCGGACTAGCGGGAGTGAACACCGGGGAGCTGTTTTTT.